This TCR beta chain was observed in a study of CD8 T cells in Susac syndrome. Notes on the study in general: The study's TCR sequencing and HLA analysis drew on a certain number of individuals. That number was acknowledged as relatively small.

As concerns this clonotype: The antigen is undetermined.

Random hexamers were used to reverse transcribe an amount of roughly 0.45 to 1 ug RNA. Each CDR3 protein is one row after TCRdb ran MiXCR on the immunoSEQ multiplex PCR reads. The sample includes some 300,000 distinct CDR3 sequences, about 82% of them seen just once. Germline lookup yields CDR1 LGHNT and CDR2 FRNRAP. J lost 5 bases, V lost 6 bases, and 5 bases had no gene match. The CDR3 consists of 16 residues. CD8+ and CD4+ blood T cells underwent TCR beta sequencing. TEMRA cells underwent FACS enrichment and CD8+ and CD4+ T cells underwent negative isolation. The source material was CD8+ T cells from PBMCs. The TCR comes from a human donor with multiple sclerosis. The J gene is TRBJ2-2, the V gene TRBV12-5; 14 bases agree with TRBD2. The CDR3 reads CASGLGLAGGTGELFF. CDR3 bases: TGTGCTAGTGGCCTAGGACTAGCGGGAGGAACCGGGGAGCTGTTTTTT. Together with reference TRBV12-5 and TRBJ2-2, the CDR3 gives the full variable domain: DARVTQTPRHKVTEMGQEVTMRCQPILGHNTVFWYRQTMMQGLELLAYFRNRAPLDDSGMPKDRFSAEMPDATLATLKIQPSEPRDSAVYFCASGLGLAGGTGELFFGEGSRLTVL.